Below are 2 T cell receptor beta chains sequenced from a single sample in a study of T cell responses to AZD1222 COVID-19 vaccine. Some clones are missing from TCRdb's copy, which holds only in-frame ones; the method was immunoSEQ multiplex PCR. The table shows 80,000 to 100,000 clones, with around nine tenths occurring only once. Material: peripheral blood, obtained 28 days after the second AZD1222 dose. The receptors derive from an adult who received the AZD1222 COVID-19 vaccine.

This chain joins TRBV5-1 and TRBJ2-1; TRBD2 matches at 11 bases. The CDR3 contains 16 residues. V lost 4 bases, J lost 12 bases, and 15 bases stayed unmatched. CDR1 and CDR2 (germline): SGHRS, YFSETQ. The CDR3 DNA reads TGCGCCAGCAGCACGTCGCTTAGCGGGGGGGCTAAAGGGCAGTTCTTC. It yields the protein CASSTSLSGGAKGQFF.

This chain links TRBV28 with TRBJ1-2; perhaps TRBD1 as D (6 bases). Trimming took 2 bases from V and 6 from J, leaving 22 bases between them. This CDR3 is 17 amino acids long. Germline V CDR1 and CDR2: MDHEN, SYDVKM. The CDR3 region has the DNA TGTGCCAGCAGTTTAGGGGGGGGCGTATTGCCCTCCGATGGCTACACCTTC. Protein sequence: CASSLGGGVLPSDGYTF.